The 9 T cell receptor beta chains given below trace back to one sample, sequenced in a study of T cells after yellow fever vaccination. TCRdb processed the 5' RACE reads anew with MiXCR; each CDR3 protein has one entry. Among over 250,000 distinct CDR3 sequences, about 4% were seen once, and the ten largest hold around 23%. Specimen: PBMCs, collected 5 days after the yellow fever booster vaccination. The receptors come from a man aged 18 to 30 who received the YFV17D yellow fever vaccine.

V gene TRBV5-1 combines with J gene TRBJ1-6; unclear D gene. With 4 bases removed from V and 6 bases from J, the gap between germline ends came to 11 bases. The CDR3 length is 14 residues. Germline V gives CDR1 SGHRS, CDR2 YFSETQ. The CDR3 DNA reads as TGCGCCAGCAGCCTGACCGAGGGTAATTCACCCCTCCACTTT. Its translation: CASSLTEGNSPLHF. Based on the CDR3 plus reference TRBV5-1 and TRBJ1-6, the full variable domain is KAGVTQTPRYLIKTRGQQVTLSCSPISGHRSVSWYQQTPGQGLQFLFEYFSETQRNKGNFPGRFSGRQFSNSRSEMNVSTLELGDSALYLCASSLTEGNSPLHFGNGTRLTVT.

The table lists this clonotype with many counts. The chain combines TRBV5-4 with TRBJ2-5, with 10 bases matching TRBD1. The germline V gene has CDR1 SGHNT and CDR2 YYREEE (reference sequence). Losses at the gene ends were 3 bases for V and 5 bases for J; bases not matched to a gene: 7. CDR3 size: 15 residues. DNA for the CDR3: TGTGCCAGCAGCTCCACGGGACAGGGGATGGAGACCCAGTACTTC. Protein: CASSSTGQGMETQYF.

The V gene is TRBV7-9, the J gene TRBJ1-6, with 8 bases that match TRBD1. The germline CDR1 and CDR2 sequences are SEHNR and FQNEAQ (reference sequence). V trimming: 4 bases; J trimming: 9 bases; junction bases outside the gene matches: 8. The CDR3 is made up of 15 amino acids. This chain's CDR3 is CASSWGTGVASPLHF. DNA of the CDR3: TGTGCCAGCAGCTGGGGGACAGGTGTGGCTTCACCCCTCCACTTT. The variable domain in full, completed from reference TRBV7-9 and TRBJ1-6, reads DTGVSQNPRHKITKRGQNVTFRCDPISEHNRLYWYRQTLGQGPEFLTYFQNEAQLEKSRLLSDRFSAERPKGSFSTLEIQRTEQGDSAMYLCASSWGTGVASPLHFGNGTRLTVT.

The chain joins TRBV23-1 to TRBJ2-2; TRBD1 aligns across 10 bases. TRBV23-1 is designated an ORF whose function remains uncertain. J lost 10 bases, V lost 4 bases, and 12 bases had no gene match. The CDR3 sequence is 16 residues long. As DNA, the CDR3 is TGCGCCAGCAGTCCGTCGGGAGACAGGGGGCCTGAGGAGCTGTTTTTT. Its protein is CASSPSGDRGPEELFF.

The genes are TRBV4-3 and TRBJ1-3; a weak D match, TRBD1 (5 bases). Germline V lookup: CDR1 LGHNA, CDR2 YSLEER. The CDR3 length is 15 residues. Trimming pared 3 bases from V and 0 bases from J, leaving 9 bases between. The CDR3: CASSQGPDSGNTIYF. DNA for the CDR3: TGCGCCAGCAGCCAGGGACCTGACTCTGGAAACACCATATATTTT.

This clonotype has a count of ten or more. This rearrangement joins TRBV27 to TRBJ2-2, with TRBD2 as a possible D gene (6 bases). V was clipped by 3 bases and J by 6 bases, with 8 bases between them. The CDR3 runs 13 residues. Germline assignment: CDR1 MNHEY and CDR2 SMNVEV (reference sequence). The CDR3 protein is CASSFRLAGELFF. The CDR3 DNA reads as TGTGCCAGCAGTTTCAGACTAGCCGGGGAGCTGTTTTTT.

This clonotype was seen more than once but under ten times. J is TRBJ2-1 and V is TRBV7-2, with D unclear. Per germline, CDR1 SGHTA and CDR2 FQGNSA. The CDR3 runs to 14 residues. The germline V and J ends were trimmed by 4 bases and 4 bases, with 11 bases remaining between them. CDR3 amino acids: CASSWSQQYNEQFF. In DNA form, the CDR3 reads TGTGCCAGCAGCTGGAGCCAGCAGTACAATGAGCAGTTCTTC.

This clonotype was detected a few times. V gene TRBV12-3 or TRBV12-4 combines with J gene TRBJ2-3; TRBD2 agrees at 12 bases. CDR3 length: 15 amino acids. J lost 5 bases, V lost 6 bases, and 6 bases had no gene match. CDR3 residues: CASSSGLAGIDTQYF. CDR3 nucleotides: TGTGCCAGCAGCTCAGGACTAGCGGGGATAGATACGCAGTATTTT.

The chain combines TRBV7-9 with TRBJ2-1, with D hard to call. The V gene lost 4 bases and the J gene lost 0 bases, with 13 bases spanning the gap. The germline V gene encodes CDR1 SEHNR and CDR2 FQNEAQ (reference sequence). The CDR3 runs 16 residues. For the CDR3, the DNA is TGTGCCAGCAGCTCACCCGGGCTCAGCTCCTACAATGAGCAGTTCTTC. Translation gives CASSSPGLSSYNEQFF.